Listed below are T cell receptor beta chains from one sample, sequenced in a study of OX40 agonist ivuxolimab in advanced cancers. The data were produced by immunoSEQ multiplex PCR, yet TCRdb's version contains in-frame clones alone and is incomplete. The table shows around 46,000 clones, with 82% occurring only once. The sample here was CD4+ or CD8+ T cells sorted from blood, taken in a trial of the OX40 agonist ivuxolimab. These receptors were collected from an adult with an advanced solid tumor such as melanoma, head and neck, liver or kidney cancer. Both conserved end residues are part of each CDR3. D genes are given only for firm matches. Clone size is shown for a subset of rows, as once, few, many or a class of expanded clone.

V gene	J gene	CDR3 length	D gene	clone size	CDR3 DNA	CDR3 protein
TRBV5-6	TRBJ2-3	15	TRBD1	-	TGTGCCAGCAGTCGTGACAGGGGGGGGACAGATACGCAGTATTTT	CASSRDRGGTDTQYF
TRBV19	TRBJ2-1	16	-	-	TGTGCCAGTAGTATTAATAGACAGGCCTTTAACAATGAGCAGTTCTTC	CASSINRQAFNNEQFF
TRBV7-2	TRBJ1-2	16	-	-	TGTGCCAGCAGCGGACTCCTAGGCAGGGTGAGGTATGGCTACACCTTC	CASSGLLGRVRYGYTF
TRBV9	TRBJ1-6	18	-	once	TGTGCCAGCAGCCAAGCCCCAGGGTACCCTCGAGGTAATTCACCCCTCCACTTT	CASSQAPGYPRGNSPLHF
TRBV6-5	TRBJ1-2	12	TRBD1	once	TGTGCCAGCAGATCCTTCGCCGGGACAGGGGCCTTC	CASRSFAGTGAF
TRBV11-3	TRBJ2-3	14	-	-	TGTGCCAGTCCCAGGGGAAAAGAAACAGATACGCAGTATTTT	CASPRGKETDTQYF
TRBV30	TRBJ2-2	13	-	-	TGTGCCTGGAGTGTACAAGCCCCCGGGGAGCTGTTTTTT	CAWSVQAPGELFF
TRBV6-5	TRBJ1-6	16	-	medium-sized	TGTGCCAGCAGTTACTCGATCGGGACGGCGAATTCACCCCTCCACTTT	CASSYSIGTANSPLHF
TRBV5-4	TRBJ2-3	14	TRBD1	-	TGTGCCAGCAGGGCTACCACAGGGGGAGATACGCAGTATTTT	CASRATTGGDTQYF
TRBV5-6	TRBJ1-2	14	-	medium-sized	TGTGCCAGCAGCTCGACAGGCCGGGAGTATGGCTACACCTTC	CASSSTGREYGYTF
TRBV2	TRBJ2-7	13	-	-	TGTGCCAGCACGGGTTCCGGCTCCTACGAGCAGTACTTC	CASTGSGSYEQYF
TRBV10-2	TRBJ1-3	14	TRBD1	-	TGCGCCAGTTCCAGGGGGCGCGATGGAAACACCATATATTTT	CASSRGRDGNTIYF
TRBV29-1	TRBJ2-2	14	-	-	TGCAGCGTTGAAAAAAGCGTCGGGGGACGGGAGCTGTTTTTT	CSVEKSVGGRELFF
TRBV19	TRBJ2-2	15	TRBD1	-	TGTGCCAGTAAGACAGGACAGGGGAACACCGGGGAGCTGTTTTTT	CASKTGQGNTGELFF
TRBV4-3	TRBJ2-7	18	-	-	TGCGCCAGCAGCCGCACCCTACCCAGGCGGGGAAGCTCCTACGAGCAGTACTTC	CASSRTLPRRGSSYEQYF
TRBV10-3	TRBJ1-6	13	-	-	TGTGCCATCAGTCGCCAGGAGAATTCACCCCTCCACTTT	CAISRQENSPLHF
TRBV18	TRBJ2-6	17	-	-	TGTGCCAGCTCACCTTACGGAACCACCTCTGGGGCCAACGTCCTGACTTTC	CASSPYGTTSGANVLTF
TRBV5-6	TRBJ1-2	17	-	-	TGTGCCAGCAGCTTTGGTAGATTGGGGTCCCCCCTCTATGGCTACACCTTC	CASSFGRLGSPLYGYTF
TRBV5-1	TRBJ2-2	15	TRBD1	-	TGCGCCAGCTACCGGGACAGGACAAACACCGGGGAGCTGTTTTTT	CASYRDRTNTGELFF
TRBV30	TRBJ2-7	12	-	-	TGTGCCTGGAGGGGTTGGTTGGGGGAGCAGTACTTC	CAWRGWLGEQYF
TRBV7-8	TRBJ1-5	14	-	-	TGTGCCAGCAGTTTACGGACGGGAGATCAGCCCCAGCATTTT	CASSLRTGDQPQHF
TRBV4-1	TRBJ1-1	16	-	-	TGCGCCAGCAGCCCCCCAGGGTACAGGAGCAACACTGAAGCTTTCTTT	CASSPPGYRSNTEAFF
TRBV2	TRBJ2-3	15	TRBD1	once	TGTGCCAGCAGCGCGGACAGGGGGCGGACAGATACGCAGTATTTT	CASSADRGRTDTQYF
TRBV7-9	TRBJ2-5	16	-	-	TGTGCCACCTCATTAGACCGGGCGGAAAATAAAGAGACCCAGTACTTC	CATSLDRAENKETQYF
TRBV7-2	TRBJ2-7	17	TRBD2	-	TGTGCCAGCAGCCAGCGGCTAGCGGGGGGTACCTCCTACGAGCAGTACTTC	CASSQRLAGGTSYEQYF
TRBV10-3	TRBJ1-3	14	-	-	TGTGCCATCAGTGATGCGAGGCCTGGAAACACCATATATTTT	CAISDARPGNTIYF
TRBV7-9	TRBJ2-5	16	TRBD2	-	TGTGCCAGCAGCCCCCCCCGGACTAGTCCTCCAGAGACCCAGTACTTC	CASSPPRTSPPETQYF
TRBV19	TRBJ2-7	17	TRBD1	once	TGTGCCAGTAGTCCTCGTGGGGGAACAGGGGGCGTCCACGAGCAGTACTTC	CASSPRGGTGGVHEQYF
TRBV28	TRBJ2-1	15	TRBD2	few	TGTGCCAGCAGTTTCGGGACTAGCGGGGGCACCGAGGGGTTCTTC	CASSFGTSGGTEGFF
TRBV6-5	TRBJ1-6	15	-	few	TGTGCCAGCAGTTACTCGAACAGAGGGGATTCACCCCTCCACTTT	CASSYSNRGDSPLHF
TRBV27	TRBJ1-3	18	TRBD1	-	TGTGCCAGCAGTGATCGACAGGGGGCTACTTTAGCGGGAAACACCATATATTTT	CASSDRQGATLAGNTIYF
TRBV27	TRBJ2-1	14	-	-	TGTGCCAGCAGTTCCGAGGGGCCGTACAATGAGCAGTTCTTC	CASSSEGPYNEQFF
TRBV6-5	TRBJ2-7	15	-	-	TGTGCCAGCAGCTACAGAAGGGGAGGATACTACGAGCAGTACTTC	CASSYRRGGYYEQYF
TRBV18	TRBJ2-7	15	TRBD1	-	TGTGCCAGCTCACCCGGACAGGGGCGAACCTACGAGCAGTACTTC	CASSPGQGRTYEQYF
TRBV4-3	TRBJ1-6	14	-	-	TGCGCCAGCAGCCGTGAGGGGAACCAATCACCCCTCCACTTT	CASSREGNQSPLHF
TRBV20-1	TRBJ2-7	11	-	-	TGCAGTGCTAGGCAGGCCTACGAGCAGTACTTC	CSARQAYEQYF
TRBV30	TRBJ1-6	12	-	-	TGTGCCTGGATGGATTTCGGCGCACCCCTCCACTTT	CAWMDFGAPLHF
TRBV2	TRBJ1-5	14	-	few	TGTGCCGGATCACTAGTTGCAAGCAATCAGCCCCAGCATTTT	CAGSLVASNQPQHF
TRBV29-1	TRBJ1-2	12	-	-	TGCAGCGTTGTTCAGGTAGACTATGGCTACACCTTC	CSVVQVDYGYTF
TRBV5-5	TRBJ1-2	16	-	-	TGTGCCAGCAGCTTGGCTTCAGGCCCGTCTATCTATGGCTACACCTTC	CASSLASGPSIYGYTF
TRBV10-3	TRBJ2-1	15	-	-	TGTGCCAGCAGTAGCAGCCCTAGCTCCTACAATGAGCAGTTCTTC	CASSSSPSSYNEQFF
TRBV27	TRBJ2-3	17	-	-	TGTGCCAGCAGTTACCTCTCGGTCCAAACCGGGGCAGATACGCAGTATTTT	CASSYLSVQTGADTQYF
TRBV5-1	TRBJ2-1	16	TRBD2	few	TGCGCCAGCAGCTGGACTAGCGGGAGCTCCTACAATGAGCAGTTCTTC	CASSWTSGSSYNEQFF
TRBV7-2	TRBJ2-7	15	TRBD2	once	TGTGCCAGCAGCTTAGTTAGCGGGGTTGGCTACGAGCAGTACTTC	CASSLVSGVGYEQYF
TRBV7-2	TRBJ1-1	15	-	-	TGTGCCAGCAGCTCGAAGAGGGCAGGGAGCACTGAAGCTTTCTTT	CASSSKRAGSTEAFF
TRBV5-8	TRBJ1-1	14	-	-	TGTGCCAGCCTCCTAGCGCAGGGTGCCTTCGGAGCTTTCTTT	CASLLAQGAFGAFF
TRBV30	TRBJ1-6	15	TRBD1	-	TGTGCCTGGAGTGTTGAAGCAGGGGGTAATTCACCCCTCCACTTT	CAWSVEAGGNSPLHF
TRBV11-3	TRBJ1-1	14	-	-	TGTGCCAGCAGCTTGAGTGCGTGGAGCACTGAAGCTTTCTTT	CASSLSAWSTEAFF
TRBV6-6	TRBJ2-1	12	TRBD1	-	TGTGCCAGCAGTTCCGACAGGGGATGGCAGTTCTTC	CASSSDRGWQFF
TRBV4-1	TRBJ1-4	16	-	-	TGCGCCAGCAGCCAGGAGGACCGGGTTGGTGGGGAAAAACTGTTTTTT	CASSQEDRVGGEKLFF
TRBV14	TRBJ1-2	14	TRBD1	-	TGTGCCAGCAGTCGGGACAGGGCCAATTATGGCTACACCTTC	CASSRDRANYGYTF
TRBV7-9	TRBJ2-5	13	TRBD1	-	TGTGCCAGCAGCTCCGGGACAGCCAGCGCCCAGTACTTC	CASSSGTASAQYF
TRBV5-1	TRBJ2-7	15	-	-	TGCGCCAGCAGCTTAAGGGACCGGACATCCTACGAGCAGTACTTC	CASSLRDRTSYEQYF
TRBV5-5	TRBJ1-2	15	-	-	TGTGCCAGCAGCTCCTATACCCCCGGGAACTATGGCTACACCTTC	CASSSYTPGNYGYTF
TRBV11-3	TRBJ2-7	13	-	-	TGTGCCAGCAGCTTAGAGGGCGCCTACGAGCAGTACTTC	CASSLEGAYEQYF
TRBV2	TRBJ2-3	17	TRBD2	-	TGTGCCAGCAGTGTCTCGGGAGCGGGGGGGCCCACAGATACGCAGTATTTT	CASSVSGAGGPTDTQYF
TRBV9	TRBJ2-1	17	TRBD2	-	TGTGCCAGCAGCGTAGGTGGTAGCGGGGGGGCCGATGGTGAGCAGTTCTTC	CASSVGGSGGADGEQFF